This TCR beta chain was sequenced for a study of blood T cell repertoires in COVID-19. Across the whole study: Whether acute or convalescent, the COVID-19 samples came from the United States, Italy and Spain. PBMCs, B-cell-depleted T cells, or T cells were the source of the cDNA or gDNA that made up the material.

Germline values: CDR1 MNHEY, CDR2 SVGAGI. With 8 bases removed from V and 5 bases from J, the gap between germline ends came to 21 bases. The CDR3 is made up of 15 amino acids. Original processing methods: Estimates of nucleated cell counts were drawn from the amplification of reference gene primers. Produced via immunoSEQ multiplex PCR; TCRdb's table is partial and in-frame only. From that table come the V and J calls and clone size; the DNA was used to work out D and trimming. The repertoire holds 130,000 to 150,000 clones, with about nine tenths as singletons. This clone has just one count. The receptor comes from a human donor in a cohort sampled during active COVID-19. The source material was peripheral blood. V usage is TRBV6-5 and J usage is TRBJ2-5; possible D gene TRBD2, 7 bases. Here the CDR3 reads CASAWEGERGETQYF. Here the CDR3 DNA reads TGTGCCAGCGCATGGGAGGGGGAGCGAGGGGAGACCCAGTACTTC.